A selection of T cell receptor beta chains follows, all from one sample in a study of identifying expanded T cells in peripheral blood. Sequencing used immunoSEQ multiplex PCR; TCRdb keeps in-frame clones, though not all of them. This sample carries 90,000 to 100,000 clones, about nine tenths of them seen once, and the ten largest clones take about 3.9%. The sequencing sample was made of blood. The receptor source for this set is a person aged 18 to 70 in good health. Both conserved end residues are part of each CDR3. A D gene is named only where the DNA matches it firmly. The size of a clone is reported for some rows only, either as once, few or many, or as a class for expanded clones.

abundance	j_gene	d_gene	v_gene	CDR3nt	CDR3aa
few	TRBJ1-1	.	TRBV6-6	TGTGCCAGCAGGGAACAGGGAGGGGGAGCTTTCTTT	CASREQGGGAFF
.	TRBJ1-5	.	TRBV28	TGTGCAAGCCAAAGGGGAGGCAATCAGCCCCAGCATTTT	CASQRGGNQPQHF
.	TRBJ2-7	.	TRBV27	TGTGCCAGCAGCCAAACGGGTGATCCTTCCTACGAGCAGTACTTC	CASSQTGDPSYEQYF
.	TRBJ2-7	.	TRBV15	TGTGCCACCAGCAGAGATGGGCTAGGCTCCTACGAGCAGTACTTC	CATSRDGLGSYEQYF
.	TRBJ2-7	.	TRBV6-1	TGTGCCAGCAGTGAACGGCGCTTCGGTTGGGAGCAGTACTTC	CASSERRFGWEQYF
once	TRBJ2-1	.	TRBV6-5	TGTGCCAGCAGTAGGATAGGGGGAGGTAAGGATGAGCAGTTCTTC	CASSRIGGGKDEQFF
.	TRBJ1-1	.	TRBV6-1	TGTGCCAGCAGTGAAGGATCGGAAAATGAAGCTTTCTTT	CASSEGSENEAFF
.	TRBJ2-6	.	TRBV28	TGTGCCAGCAGTTTAGCGGCCGTGTCTGGGGCCAACGTCCTGACTTTC	CASSLAAVSGANVLTF
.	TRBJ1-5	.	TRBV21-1	TGTGCCAGCACTCAAAAAGGGGAGACAGGGTTTGGCAATCAGCCCCAGCATTTT	CASTQKGETGFGNQPQHF
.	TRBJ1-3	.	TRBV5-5	TGTGCCAGCAGCTTGGGCAATACTGGAAACACCATATATTTT	CASSLGNTGNTIYF
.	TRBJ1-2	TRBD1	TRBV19	TGTGCCAGTAGTACCAGCTGGCCGGGACAGTCCTATGGCTACACCTTC	CASSTSWPGQSYGYTF
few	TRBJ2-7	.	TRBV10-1	TGCGCCAGCAGTGACAGCTACGAGCAGTACTTC	CASSDSYEQYF
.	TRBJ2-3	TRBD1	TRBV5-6	TGTGCCAGCAGCTCCGGGACAGGGAGGGGCACAGATACGCAGTATTTT	CASSSGTGRGTDTQYF
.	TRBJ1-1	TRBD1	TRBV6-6	TGTGCCAGCAGTTACGGGGGGACAGGCGTGAACACTGAAGCTTTCTTT	CASSYGGTGVNTEAFF
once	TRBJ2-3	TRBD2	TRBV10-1	TGCGCCAGCAGTGAGTCGGGCGGGAGTCTTAGCACAGATACGCAGTATTTT	CASSESGGSLSTDTQYF
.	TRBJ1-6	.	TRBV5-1	TGCGCCAGCAGCGAGTCGGGGGGTCATTCACCCCTCCACTTT	CASSESGGHSPLHF
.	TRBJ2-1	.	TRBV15	TGTGCCACCAGCAGCGAAAGTTCCTACAATGAGCAGTTCTTC	CATSSESSYNEQFF
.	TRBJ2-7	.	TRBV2	TGTGCCACAAACCGGCGGGGGACAGGTGCCTACGAGCAGTACTTC	CATNRRGTGAYEQYF
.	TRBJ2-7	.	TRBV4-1	TGCGCCAGCAGCCAACCCGAAAGTAAGTACTTC	CASSQPESKYF
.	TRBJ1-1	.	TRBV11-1	TGTGCCAGCAGCTTAGGGGCAGGCCGAACTCTCATGAACACTGAAGCTTTCTTT	CASSLGAGRTLMNTEAFF
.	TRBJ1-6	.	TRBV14	TGTGCCAGCAGCCAAGACTGGGGTAGTGGTTCACCCCTCCACTTT	CASSQDWGSGSPLHF
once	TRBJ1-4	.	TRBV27	TGTGCCAGCAGTCGGGGAAACGGGGTCCAGAAACTGTTTTTT	CASSRGNGVQKLFF
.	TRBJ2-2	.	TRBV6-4	TGTGCCAGCAGTGAACAGGGTTCGGTCACCGGGGAGCTGTTTTTT	CASSEQGSVTGELFF
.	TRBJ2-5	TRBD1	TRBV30	TGTGCCTGGAACGGCCCAGGGGGAGAGACCCAGTACTTC	CAWNGPGGETQYF
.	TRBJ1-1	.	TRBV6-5	TGTGCCAGCAGTTACTACAGGGAGAACACTGAAGCTTTCTTT	CASSYYRENTEAFF
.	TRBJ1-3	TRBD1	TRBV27	TGTGCCAGCAGTTTTACAGGGGCAGACACCATATATTTT	CASSFTGADTIYF
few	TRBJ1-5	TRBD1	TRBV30	TGTGCCTGGGGGACAGAGAATCAGCCCCAGCATTTT	CAWGTENQPQHF
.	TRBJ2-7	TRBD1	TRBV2	TGTGCCAGCAACCGCCCAGGGACAGGCTCCTACGAGCAGTACTTC	CASNRPGTGSYEQYF
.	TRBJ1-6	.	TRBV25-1	TGTGCCAGCAGTGAATATCGCGGGGATAATTCACCCCTCCACTTT	CASSEYRGDNSPLHF
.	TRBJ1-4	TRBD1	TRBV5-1	TGCGCCAGCAGCGTGCAGACAGGGGGCCCACTGTTTTTT	CASSVQTGGPLFF
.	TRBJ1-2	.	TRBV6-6	TGTGCCAGCAGTTACGGCCGTAGTAGTGGCTACACCTTC	CASSYGRSSGYTF
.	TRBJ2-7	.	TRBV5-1	TGCGCCAGCAGCTTGGAGTTCGCTAGCGAGCAGTACTTC	CASSLEFASEQYF
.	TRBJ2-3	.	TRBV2	TGTGCCAGCAGTGTCCAGGGCTCTAGCACAGATACGCAGTATTTT	CASSVQGSSTDTQYF
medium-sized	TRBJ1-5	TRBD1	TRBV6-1	TGTGCCAGCAGTGAGGGGACAGAGGGTCAGCCCCAGCATTTT	CASSEGTEGQPQHF
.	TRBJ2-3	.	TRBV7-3	TGTGCCAGCAGCAGAAGCACTAGCACAGATACGCAGTATTTT	CASSRSTSTDTQYF
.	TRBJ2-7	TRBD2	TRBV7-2	TGTGCCAGCAGCCCACCCGCGGGGGGGCCCAAATCCTACGAGCAGTACTTC	CASSPPAGGPKSYEQYF
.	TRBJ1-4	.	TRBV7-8	TGTGCCAGCAGCTCCAAGGGGGAGCCTAATGAAAAACTGTTTTTT	CASSSKGEPNEKLFF
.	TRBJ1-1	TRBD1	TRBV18	TGTGCCAGCTCACCCCTAGGGGGCAACACTGAAGCTTTCTTT	CASSPLGGNTEAFF
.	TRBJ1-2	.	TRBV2	TGTGCCAGCAGCGGGACACCGCTAAGGGGCTACACCTTC	CASSGTPLRGYTF
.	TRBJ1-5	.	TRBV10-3	TGTGCCAGCAGCCCCGGACGGGTCGGGCAGCCCCAGCATTTT	CASSPGRVGQPQHF
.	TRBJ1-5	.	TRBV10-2	TGCGCCAGCAGTGAGTCGAGGGGTGGCACAGGCGCACTCCATAGCAATCAGCCCCAGCATTTT	CASSESRGGTGALHSNQPQHF
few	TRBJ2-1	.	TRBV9	TGTGCCAGCAGCGTAGATAATAGTGCCCTGGGTGAGCAGTTCTTC	CASSVDNSALGEQFF
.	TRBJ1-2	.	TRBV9	TGTGCCAGCAGCGGGACGGGACGGAGCTATGGCTACACCTTC	CASSGTGRSYGYTF
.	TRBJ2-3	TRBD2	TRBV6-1	TGTGCCAGCAGGATACTAGCGGGGGCGGATGATACGCAGTATTTT	CASRILAGADDTQYF
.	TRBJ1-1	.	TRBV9	TGTGCCAGCAGCGTAGCTAGCAATATGAACACTGAAGCTTTCTTT	CASSVASNMNTEAFF
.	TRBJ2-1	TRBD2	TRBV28	TGTGCCAGCAGCTCAAGCGGGAGATCCTACAATGAGCAGTTCTTC	CASSSSGRSYNEQFF
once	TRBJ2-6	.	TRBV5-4	TGTGCCAGCAGCTTGATAGGGCGTTGGTCCTCTGGGGCCAACGTCCTGACTTTC	CASSLIGRWSSGANVLTF
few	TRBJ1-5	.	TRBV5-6	TGTGCCAGCAGCTTGGCGGGTAGGGGAGCTCAGCCCCAGCATTTT	CASSLAGRGAQPQHF
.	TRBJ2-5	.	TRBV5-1	TGCGCCAGCAGCTTGGCCCTAATGCGAGGGACCCAGTACTTC	CASSLALMRGTQYF